Presented here are 18 T cell receptor beta chains from one specimen sequenced in a study of memory CD4+ T cells and cytomegalovirus serostatus. TCRdb's copy holds only in-frame clones and misses some; the assay was immunoSEQ multiplex PCR. The table records just under 60,000 clones, 80% to 85% of them present only once. Single viable CD3+CD4+CD8-CD45RO+ cells were sorted as the memory CD4+ T cells. Sequencing input: memory CD4+ T cells from blood. The receptor source for this set is an adult in good health and CMV-seronegative.

V usage is TRBV4-1 and J usage is TRBJ2-3; 10 bases map to TRBD2. This CDR3 comprises 19 residues. The V and J ends lost 4 bases and 0 bases, in that order; junction bases with no gene match: 13. Germline V gene lookup returns CDR1 MGHRA and CDR2 YSYEKL. The CDR3, as DNA: TGCGCCAGCAGCCGTAAATCTCCGGGACTAGCGTCTAGCACAGATACGCAGTATTTT. This codes for CASSRKSPGLASSTDTQYF.

J is TRBJ2-5 and V is TRBV2, with D hard to call. The germline V gene has CDR1 SNHLY and CDR2 FYNNEI. Trimming shortened V by 4 bases and J by 5 bases, and 17 bases separated the two germline ends. The CDR3 loop spans 15 amino acids. CDR3 amino acids: CASSVERSAMETQYF. CDR3 DNA: TGTGCCAGCAGTGTTGAGAGGAGCGCAATGGAGACCCAGTACTTC. The whole variable domain, filled in from reference TRBV2 and TRBJ2-5, reads EPEVTQTPSHQVTQMGQEVILRCVPISNHLYFYWYRQILGQKVEFLVSFYNNEISEKSEIFDDQFSVERPDGSNFTLKIRSTKLEDSAMYFCASSVERSAMETQYFGPGTRLLVL.

The table lists this clone with a few counts. The chain carries TRBV11-2 and TRBJ2-7, with D possibly matching TRBD1 (5 bases). Trimming removed 3 bases at V and 2 bases at J, with 11 bases between. Germline CDR1 is SGHAT and CDR2 is FQNNGV. The CDR3 covers 14 residues. CDR3 in amino acids: CASSLSGFAYEQYF. The CDR3 nucleotides are TGTGCCAGCAGCTTGTCAGGGTTTGCCTACGAGCAGTACTTC.

J is TRBJ1-2 and V is TRBV6-1; D call uncertain. The CDR3 length is 11 residues. V lost 2 bases to trimming and J lost 9 bases, with 7 bases between them. Germline CDR1 reads MNHNS; CDR2 reads SASEGT. The CDR3 region has the DNA TGTGCCAGCAGTGAACGGGCCAGCTACACCTTC. It yields the protein CASSERASYTF.

The chain recombines TRBV30 with TRBJ1-3; D not certain. V was trimmed by 6 bases and J by 2 bases, leaving 11 bases between them. Per germline, CDR1 GTSNPN and CDR2 SVGIG (reference sequence). The CDR3 runs to 13 residues. Written as DNA, the CDR3 is TGTGCCTGCCCGGGAGAGGCTGGAAACACCATATATTTT. Protein: CACPGEAGNTIYF.

This clone was counted a few times. The V call is TRBV18, the J call TRBJ1-1; no reliable D call. Trimming took off 2 bases at V and 1 base at J, with 8 bases between the two ends. There are 14 residues in the CDR3. The germline CDR1 and CDR2 sequences are KGHSH and LQKENI. CDR3 loop: CASSPLAGNTEAFF. DNA of the CDR3: TGTGCCAGCTCACCATTAGCAGGGAACACTGAAGCTTTCTTT.

The rearrangement joins TRBV4-3 to TRBJ2-3, with D hard to call. CDR1 and CDR2 (germline): LGHNA, YSLEER. The V and J ends lost 0 bases and 2 bases respectively, with 12 bases between them. CDR3 size: 16 residues. CDR3 protein: CASSQDHAALTDTQYF. CDR3 in DNA: TGCGCCAGCAGCCAAGATCACGCCGCTCTCACAGATACGCAGTATTTT.

CDR3 protein: CASSLYQGNTDTQYF. In DNA form, the CDR3 reads TGCGCCAGCAGCTTGTATCAGGGAAACACAGATACGCAGTATTTT. J is TRBJ2-3 and V is TRBV5-1; a possible D gene is TRBD1 (5 bases). V gave up 1 base and J gave up 2 bases, with 11 bases separating them. This CDR3 comprises 15 residues. The germline V gene has CDR1 SGHRS and CDR2 YFSETQ.

This chain connects TRBV19 to TRBJ2-1, with 8 bases that match TRBD2. This CDR3 is built from 15 residues. Germline V lookup: CDR1 LNHDA, CDR2 SQIVND (reference sequence). V lost 5 bases and J lost 6; bases outside the gene matches: 9. The DNA of the CDR3 is TGTGCCAGTAGTTCCTTCAGCGGGAGAGGCAATGAGCAGTTCTTC. Encoded protein: CASSSFSGRGNEQFF. The full variable domain, its missing parts supplied by reference TRBV19 and TRBJ2-1, is DGGITQSPKYLFRKEGQNVTLSCEQNLNHDAMYWYRQDPGQGLRLIYYSQIVNDFQKGDIAEGYSVSREKKESFPLTVTSAQKNPTAFYLCASSSFSGRGNEQFFGPGTRLTVL.

V gene TRBV5-5 combines with J gene TRBJ2-7, with D tentatively TRBD2 (6 bases). This CDR3 spans 14 amino acids. In germline, CDR1 is SGHKS, CDR2 YYEKEE (reference sequence). Trimming took 0 bases from V and 5 from J, leaving 12 bases between them. The DNA of the CDR3 is TGTGCCAGCAGCTTGGTCCGAGCGGGCGACGAGCAGTACTTC. Its protein is CASSLVRAGDEQYF.

In its sample, this clone was seen a few times. The J gene is TRBJ2-5, the V gene TRBV15; 12 bases map to TRBD2. Germline values: CDR1 LNHNV, CDR2 YYDKDF (reference sequence). J was trimmed by 9 bases and V by 3 bases; bases with no gene match: 5. The CDR3 is 14 residues long. The CDR3 sequence is CATSRDTSGRPQYF. CDR3 coding DNA: TGTGCCACCAGCAGGGACACTAGCGGGAGGCCCCAGTACTTC.

The rearrangement uses TRBV7-2 and TRBJ2-1, with a weak D call TRBD2 (7 bases). The CDR3 extends over 13 amino acids. Germline CDR1 reads SGHTA; CDR2 reads FQGNSA. V lost 5 bases, J lost 6 bases, and 11 bases lay in between. For the CDR3, the DNA is TGTGCCAGCAGCCCCGCGGGGGCCAATGAGCAGTTCTTC. Its translation is CASSPAGANEQFF. The full variable domain, with the rest looked up from reference TRBV7-2 and TRBJ2-1, is GAGVSQSPSNKVTEKGKDVELRCDPISGHTALYWYRQSLGQGLEFLIYFQGNSAPDKSGLPSDRFSAERTGGSVSTLTIQRTQQEDSAVYLCASSPAGANEQFFGPGTRLTVL.

This chain joins TRBV2 and TRBJ2-1; D is uncertain. The CDR3 totals 15 residues. Trimming shortened V by 3 bases and J by 4 bases, and 13 bases separated the two germline ends. The germline V gene has CDR1 SNHLY and CDR2 FYNNEI. The CDR3 loop reads CASSDPAKSYNEQFF. CDR3 bases: TGTGCCAGCAGTGATCCAGCGAAGTCTTACAATGAGCAGTTCTTC.

The chain combines TRBV14 with TRBJ1-2, with D uncertain. From germline, CDR1 is SGHDN and CDR2 FVKESK. The CDR3 has 15 amino acids. V lost 0 bases, J lost 4 bases, and 12 bases lay in between. The CDR3: CASSQDSAAFYGYTF. The CDR3 region has the DNA TGTGCCAGCAGCCAAGATTCGGCAGCCTTCTATGGCTACACCTTC. The whole variable domain, filled in from reference TRBV14 and TRBJ1-2, reads EAGVTQFPSHSVIEKGQTVTLRCDPISGHDNLYWYRRVMGKEIKFLLHFVKESKQDESGMPNNRFLAERTGGTYSTLKVQPAELEDSGVYFCASSQDSAAFYGYTFGSGTRLTVV.

The chain uses TRBV7-6 and TRBJ2-3; TRBD1 aligns across 9 bases. The trim removed 1 base at V and 8 bases at J, leaving 4 bases unmatched. The CDR3 is made up of 14 amino acids. Germline CDR1 and CDR2: SGHVS and FNYEAQ. CDR3 coding DNA: TGTGCCAGCAGCTTAGGGACAGGGGCTGCTACGCAGTATTTT. Translation: CASSLGTGAATQYF.

The count of this clone is one. The gene calls are TRBV7-2 and TRBJ2-1, with D perhaps matching TRBD1 or TRBD2 (5 bases each). The V end was cut by 2 bases, the J end by 6 bases, with 14 bases between. This CDR3 comprises 15 residues. The V gene's germline CDR1 is SGHTA and CDR2 FQGNSA. This CDR3 reads CASSLSGTKSNEQFF. The CDR3 nucleotides are TGTGCCAGCAGCTTATCCGGGACCAAGTCCAATGAGCAGTTCTTC.

This clone turned up a few times. The chain links TRBV6-5 to TRBJ2-2; D remains ambiguous. The CDR3 consists of 13 residues. Deletions cut 8 bases from V and 2 bases from J, with 9 bases between. Germline values: CDR1 MNHEY, CDR2 SVGAGI. CDR3 region: CASRDTNTGELFF. The CDR3 DNA sequence: TGTGCCAGCCGTGACACCAACACCGGGGAGCTGTTTTTT.

The DNA of the CDR3 is TGTGCCAGCAGCTTATCGAGGGCAAGGGAAAAACTGTTTTTT. Its protein is CASSLSRAREKLFF. The V gene is TRBV7-2, the J gene TRBJ1-4; D unresolved. V was shortened by 2 bases and J by 8 bases, with 12 bases between the two germline ends. The CDR3 runs to 14 residues. CDR1 is SGHTA, CDR2 FQGNSA, per germline. The whole variable domain, remainder taken from reference TRBV7-2 and TRBJ1-4, is GAGVSQSPSNKVTEKGKDVELRCDPISGHTALYWYRQSLGQGLEFLIYFQGNSAPDKSGLPSDRFSAERTGGSVSTLTIQRTQQEDSAVYLCASSLSRAREKLFFGSGTQLSVL.